This T cell receptor beta chain was recovered during a study of T-cell reconstitution after alpha-beta-depleted transplantation in children. Findings and limits, study-wide: At around two months after transplant, the alpha-beta T cells were reportedly derived from several hundred expanded clones that came from non-depleted graft cells. Where some patients showed high TCRbeta diversity at day 60, it came from recipient T cells and thymic progenitors that had survived. When one year had passed after transplant, most T-cell counts and diversity came from newly produced T cells.

The TCRbeta library incorporated unique molecular identifiers. MiXCR, run by TCRdb on the PCR reads, gives a single entry per CDR3 protein. The sample consists of more than 200,000 distinct CDR3 sequences, under 30% of them appearing once. Concerning this clonotype: Antigen specificity is unknown.

Germline lookup yields CDR1 SEHNR and CDR2 FQNEAQ (reference sequence). This CDR3 comprises 15 residues. The V gene lost 3 bases and the J gene lost 4 bases, with 15 bases spanning the gap. This sequence joins TRBV7-9 and TRBJ2-5, with D perhaps TRBD1 or TRBD2 (5 bases each). This TCR was sampled from a female patient between 2 and 10 years old who had a stem cell transplant for congenital amegakaryocytic thrombocytopenia, so the T cells may come from the graft donor. The sample consisted of PBMCs, mostly from graft donor cells, taken 360 days after TCRalphabeta/CD19-depleted stem cell transplant. The CDR3 nucleotides read TGTGCCAGCAGCTTGTTGAGGGGAGCAGGAGAGACCCAGTACTTC. Residues: CASSLLRGAGETQYF.